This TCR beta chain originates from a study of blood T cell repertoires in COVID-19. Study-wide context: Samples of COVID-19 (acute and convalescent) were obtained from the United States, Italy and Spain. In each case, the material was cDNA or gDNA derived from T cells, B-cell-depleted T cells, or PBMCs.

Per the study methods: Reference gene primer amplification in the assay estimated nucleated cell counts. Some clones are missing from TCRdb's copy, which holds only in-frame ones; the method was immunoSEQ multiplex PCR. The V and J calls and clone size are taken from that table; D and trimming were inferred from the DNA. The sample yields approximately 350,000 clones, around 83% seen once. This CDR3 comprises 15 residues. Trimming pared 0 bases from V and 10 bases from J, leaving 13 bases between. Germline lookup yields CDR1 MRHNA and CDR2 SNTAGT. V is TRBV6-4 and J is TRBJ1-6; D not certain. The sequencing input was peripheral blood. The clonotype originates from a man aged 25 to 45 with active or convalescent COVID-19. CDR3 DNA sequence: TGTGCCAGCAGTGACTCGTTGGGAGATGGGTCACCCCTCCACTTT. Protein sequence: CASSDSLGDGSPLHF.